This T cell receptor (beta chain) originates from a study of shared clonotypes between healthy human individuals. Data came from immunoSEQ multiplex PCR; TCRdb stores just in-frame clones and leaves some out. Here the sample spans approximately 980,000 clones, 70% to 85% being singletons. The sequenced material came from memory CD4+ T cells sorted from blood. Subset noted: CD45RA-negative fraction. The sequence was collected from a man younger than 35 in good health.

This CDR3 reads CASSTERTSGRNEQFF. DNA for the CDR3: TGTGCCAGCAGCACGGAACGGACTAGCGGGAGAAATGAGCAGTTCTTC. The chain recombines TRBV5-6 with TRBJ2-1; 13 bases match TRBD2. CDR1 SGHDT and CDR2 YYEEEE come from the germline V gene. CDR3 length: 16 amino acids. Trimming took 4 bases from V and 7 from J; bases not matched to a gene: 8.